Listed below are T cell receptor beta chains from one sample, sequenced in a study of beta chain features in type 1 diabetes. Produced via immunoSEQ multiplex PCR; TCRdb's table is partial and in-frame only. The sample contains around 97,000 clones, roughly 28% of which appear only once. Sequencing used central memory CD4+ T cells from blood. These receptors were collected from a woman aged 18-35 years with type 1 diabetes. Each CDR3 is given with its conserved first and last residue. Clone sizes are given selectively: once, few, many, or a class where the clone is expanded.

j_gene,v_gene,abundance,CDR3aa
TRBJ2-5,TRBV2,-,CASSDRGVSETQYF
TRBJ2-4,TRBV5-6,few,CASSFGTSGNTGNIQYF
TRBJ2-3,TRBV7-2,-,CASSLNSGGTDTQYF
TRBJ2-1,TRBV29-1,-,CSVGQRQGALDEQFF
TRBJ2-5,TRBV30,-,CAQKTQETQYF
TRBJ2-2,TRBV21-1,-,CASSETHRDETGELFF
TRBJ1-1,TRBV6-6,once,CASRGDLNTEAFF
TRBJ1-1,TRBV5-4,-,CASSFRRDTGQGLNTEAFF
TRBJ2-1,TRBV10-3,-,CATSGGASGSYNEQFF
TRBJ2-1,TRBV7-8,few,CASSPDRGSYNEQFF
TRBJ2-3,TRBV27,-,CASSADRVPDTQYF
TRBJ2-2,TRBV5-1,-,CASSLAETNTGELFF
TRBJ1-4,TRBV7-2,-,CASSLARQGSKLFF
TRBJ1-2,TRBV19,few,CASSNQGANYGYTF
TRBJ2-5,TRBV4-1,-,CASSREQETQYF
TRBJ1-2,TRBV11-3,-,CASSLGGGDGYTF
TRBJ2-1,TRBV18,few,CASSPYASGSSYNEQFF
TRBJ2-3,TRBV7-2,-,CASSRGTSGRSGTDTQYF
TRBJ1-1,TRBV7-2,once,CASSFPGTGRTEAFF
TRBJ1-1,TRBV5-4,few,CASSSGSGRGRTEAFF
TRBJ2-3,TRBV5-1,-,CASSPGTGGGTDTQYF
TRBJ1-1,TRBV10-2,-,CASRERQGITEAFF
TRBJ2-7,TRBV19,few,CASRGGRTHEQYF